Each of the 22 T cell receptor beta chains below was sequenced from the same sample in a study of shared T cell receptors in the human thymus. Here immunoSEQ multiplex PCR was the method, and the copy in TCRdb shows in-frame clones only, minus some. The table lists around 68,000 clones, about 95% of them singletons. Sequences were obtained from thymocytes. Source of these receptors: a human donor.

This clone was recorded only once. The chain is built from TRBV4-1 and TRBJ1-4, with D perhaps matching TRBD1 (6 bases). The germline V gene encodes CDR1 MGHRA and CDR2 YSYEKL. The V end was cut by 0 bases, the J end by 0 bases, with 14 bases between. CDR3 length: 18 residues. CDR3 region: CASSQDQGTAATNEKLFF. CDR3 bases: TGCGCCAGCAGCCAAGATCAGGGGACGGCCGCAACTAATGAAAAACTGTTTTTT.

This chain joins TRBV27 and TRBJ1-5, with a possible D match to TRBD1 (5 bases). CDR1 is MNHEY and CDR2 is SMNVEV in the germline V gene (reference sequence). CDR3 length: 17 residues. Trimming removed 6 bases from V and 0 bases from J, with 18 bases in between. The CDR3, as DNA: TGTGCCAGCAGGTATTCAGGGATCCGGAATAGCAATCAGCCCCAGCATTTT. It is translated as CASRYSGIRNSNQPQHF.

The V gene is TRBV29-1, the J gene TRBJ1-1, with 10 nucleotides matching TRBD1. The CDR3 runs to 16 residues. Trimming removed 7 bases from V and 0 bases from J; junction bases left unmatched: 11. Germline V CDR1 and CDR2: SQVTM, ANQGSEA. CDR3 in amino acids: CSGRGDRGGVNTEAFF. Written as DNA, the CDR3 is TGCAGCGGTAGGGGGGACAGGGGCGGAGTGAACACTGAAGCTTTCTTT.

This rearrangement joins TRBV13 to TRBJ2-5; 13 nucleotides line up with TRBD2. Germline V gene sequence: CDR1 PRHDT, CDR2 FYEKMQ (reference sequence). V was pared by 4 bases and J by 1 base, with 9 bases of the junction left unmatched. The CDR3 consists of 18 residues. CDR3 nucleotides: TGTGCCAGCAGCTCAGGGACTAGCGGGGCCTCACGCCAAGAGACCCAGTACTTC. Protein product: CASSSGTSGASRQETQYF. Looking up the rest from reference TRBV13 and TRBJ2-5 gives the full variable domain: AAGVIQSPRHLIKEKRETATLKCYPIPRHDTVYWYQQGPGQDPQFLISFYEKMQSDKGSIPDRFSAQQFSDYHSELNMSSLELGDSALYFCASSSGTSGASRQETQYFGPGTRLLVL.

Notes on this clone: Other nucleotide sequences in the sample specify the same CDR3. The CDR3 spells CASSVFGGLPPPNTYNEQFF. The CDR3 DNA reads TGTGCCAGCAGCGTCTTCGGGGGGCTGCCGCCGCCGAATACCTACAATGAGCAGTTCTTC. The V gene is TRBV9, the J gene TRBJ2-1; TRBD2 might be the D (7 bases). The germline CDR1 and CDR2 sequences are SGDLS and YYNGEE. CDR3 length: 20 amino acids. Trimming removed 2 bases at V and 2 bases at J, with 26 bases between.

The CDR3 DNA follows: TGCGCCAGCAGCGCGACATCTACCTACGAGCAGTACTTC. It codes for CASSATSTYEQYF. The V call is TRBV5-1, the J call TRBJ2-7; D is unclear. This CDR3 comprises 13 residues. The V gene lost 4 bases and the J gene lost 2 bases, with 10 bases spanning the gap. Germline values: CDR1 SGHRS, CDR2 YFSETQ.

The V call is TRBV2, the J call TRBJ1-3, with TRBD1 as a possible D gene (6 bases). The CDR3 contains 15 residues. The V gene lost 1 base and the J gene lost 1 base, with 8 bases spanning the gap. Germline CDR1 SNHLY, CDR2 FYNNEI. CDR3 sequence (DNA): TGTGCCAGCAGTGAAGAGACAGGTTCTGGAAACACCATATATTTT. It yields the protein CASSEETGSGNTIYF.

The chain combines TRBV27 with TRBJ2-5; 11 bases agree with TRBD1. Per the germline V gene, CDR1 is MNHEY and CDR2 is SMNVEV (reference sequence). The CDR3 loop spans 14 amino acids. After removal of 6 bases from V and 3 bases from J, the junction contained 3 bases not matched to a gene. CDR3 sequence reads: CASRRTGGEETQYF. In DNA, the CDR3 is TGTGCCAGCAGGCGGACAGGGGGCGAAGAGACCCAGTACTTC.

V and J are TRBV5-6 and TRBJ1-5, with 9 bases that match TRBD1. The CDR3 runs to 14 residues. V lost 1 base and J lost 10; bases outside the gene matches: 6. Germline V lookup: CDR1 SGHDT, CDR2 YYEEEE. The CDR3 loop reads CASSLYRGRGPQHF. The CDR3 nucleotides are TGTGCCAGCAGCTTGTACAGGGGGCGGGGTCCCCAGCATTTT.

This sequence joins TRBV19 and TRBJ2-2, with D uncertain. Trimming stripped 5 bases from V and 6 bases from J, with 1 base between. Per the germline V gene, CDR1 is LNHDA and CDR2 is SQIVND (reference sequence). The CDR3 is 10 amino acids. The CDR3 DNA reads TGTGCCAGTAGTTCCGGGGAGCTGTTTTTT. As protein: CASSSGELFF.

V gene TRBV5-1 combines with J gene TRBJ2-3, with D perhaps TRBD1 (5 bases). The CDR3 length is 13 residues. The V gene lost 5 bases and the J gene lost 4 bases, with 11 bases spanning the gap. Germline CDR1 reads SGHRS; CDR2 reads YFSETQ. CDR3 residues: CASRLQGSDTQYF. CDR3 nucleotide sequence: TGCGCCAGCAGATTGCAGGGCTCAGATACGCAGTATTTT.

V usage is TRBV14 and J usage is TRBJ2-5; possibly TRBD1 for D (5 bases). The V gene lost 0 bases and the J gene lost 2 bases, with 13 bases spanning the gap. Germline loops: CDR1 SGHDN, CDR2 FVKESK. CDR3 size: 16 residues. The CDR3 coding sequence is TGTGCCAGCAGCCAAGATCAGGGCAGGAGACAAGAGACCCAGTACTTC. As protein: CASSQDQGRRQETQYF.

A single count supports this clone. This chain uses TRBV6-1 with TRBJ2-7; D unresolved. Trimming left V 7 bases short and J 0 bases short, with 13 bases between. Germline V gene data show CDR1 as MNHNS and CDR2 as SASEGT. The CDR3 spans 14 residues. CDR3 DNA sequence: TGTGCCAGCACCCCCGTCGGCCTCTCCTACGAGCAGTACTTC. It yields the protein CASTPVGLSYEQYF.

This chain connects TRBV9 to TRBJ2-7, with D possibly matching TRBD2 (6 bases). Germline CDR1 SGDLS, CDR2 YYNGEE. The length of the CDR3 is 17 residues. V gave up 4 bases and J gave up 0 bases, with 20 bases separating them. CDR3: CASSPTGLPPLSYEQYF. As DNA, the CDR3 is TGTGCCAGCAGCCCGACGGGACTGCCACCCCTCTCCTACGAGCAGTACTTC.

This clone was found once. V and J are TRBV27 and TRBJ2-5, with a weak D call TRBD2 (6 bases). The DNA end lines up better with TRBJ2-7; the J call may be wrong. Germline V gives CDR1 MNHEY, CDR2 SMNVEV (reference sequence). The CDR3 has 14 amino acids. CDR3 region: CASNADGGSDEQYF. In nucleotides, the CDR3 is TGTGCCAGCAACGCCGACGGGGGTAGCGACGAGCAGTACTTC.

The rearrangement joins TRBV7-2 to TRBJ1-2; D call uncertain. Germline assignment: CDR1 SGHTA and CDR2 FQGNSA. V gave up 5 bases and J gave up 2 bases, with 18 bases separating them. The CDR3 contains 16 residues. In nucleotides, the CDR3 is TGTGCCAGCAGCCGAAACATTTTAGGCTTCAACTATGGCTACACCTTC. Translating gives CASSRNILGFNYGYTF.

The sample holds one count of this clone. This chain uses TRBV6-6 with TRBJ2-1, with TRBD2 matching 8 bases. V was clipped by 2 bases and J by 1 base; unmatched bases: 1. CDR3 length equals 15 residues. The germline V gene encodes CDR1 MNHNY and CDR2 SVGAGI (reference sequence). The CDR3 DNA reads as TGTGCCAGCAGTTACCTAGCGGGTTCCTACAATGAGCAGTTCTTC. Its protein product is CASSYLAGSYNEQFF.

The chain employs TRBV9 and TRBJ1-3, with D unresolved. CDR3 length: 16 amino acids. Trimming pared 0 bases from V and 2 bases from J, leaving 12 bases between. Germline CDR1 SGDLS, CDR2 YYNGEE. CDR3: CASSVGGEVAGNTIYF. The CDR3 DNA reads TGTGCCAGCAGCGTAGGTGGGGAAGTTGCTGGAAACACCATATATTTT.

This clone was seen only a few times. The chain recombines TRBV9 with TRBJ2-2; 7 nucleotides agree with TRBD1. V dropped 2 bases and J dropped 3; count of bases not matched to a gene: 4. CDR3 size: 15 residues. CDR1 is SGDLS, CDR2 YYNGEE, per germline. The DNA of the CDR3 is TGTGCCAGCAGCGTTGAGGGGGCGCACACCGGGGAGCTGTTTTTT. Translating it yields CASSVEGAHTGELFF.

The chain uses TRBV6-5 and TRBJ2-5; D not resolved. CDR3 length equals 13 residues. V lost 4 bases to trimming and J lost 5 bases, with 11 bases between them. Germline CDR1 reads MNHEY; CDR2 reads SVGAGI. The CDR3 reads CASSFRPGETQYF. The CDR3 DNA is TGTGCCAGCAGTTTCCGACCTGGGGAGACCCAGTACTTC.

The chain has TRBV4-1 and TRBJ2-7, with 8 bases fitting TRBD1. CDR3 length: 21 residues. The V gene's germline CDR1 is MGHRA and CDR2 YSYEKL. J was trimmed by 2 bases and V by 3 bases; bases with no gene match: 24. DNA of the CDR3: TGCGCCAGCAGCCACGACAACCTCGGGACAGGTTTAGAGGGGGAAACCTACGAGCAGTACTTC. Translation gives CASSHDNLGTGLEGETYEQYF.

The chain carries TRBV10-3 and TRBJ1-1, with D perhaps TRBD1 (5 bases). Germline V gene lookup returns CDR1 ENHRY and CDR2 SYGVKD. Between the trimmed V and J ends, which lost 3 bases and 0 bases, there was a span of 26 bases. The CDR3 totals 20 residues. CDR3 residues: CAISDQFLKIPGLMNTEAFF. For the CDR3, the DNA is TGTGCCATCAGTGACCAGTTCCTAAAAATCCCGGGGCTCATGAACACTGAAGCTTTCTTT.